A single sample gave rise to the 19 T cell receptor beta chains below, sequenced in a study of tumour-infiltrating T cells in Burkitt lymphoma (TCRdb year 2020). Libraries came from the immunoSEQ multiplex PCR assay. The immuneACCESS repertoire file appears here via TCRdb, limited to in-frame rearrangements. These files lack a portion of the clones; in checked studies, under half of the deficit traces to unresolved V genes, and the cause of the others is not known. Within this sample are about 580 clones, with more than 85% of them counted one time only. The ten largest make up approximately 6% of the sample. Sequencing was carried out using tumor tissue. These receptor sequences come from a human donor with Burkitt lymphoma.

V usage is TRBV19 and J usage is TRBJ1-5; no reliable D call. This CDR3 has 15 amino acids. CDR1 and CDR2 from the germline V gene are LNHDA and SQIVND (reference sequence). Trimming removed 6 bases from V and 3 bases from J, with 15 bases in between. CDR3 sequence: CASSRFTDSNQPQHF. The CDR3 DNA reads as TGTGCCAGTAGCCGATTTACAGATTCCAATCAGCCCCAGCATTTT.

There are a few counts of this clone. This chain joins TRBV7-2 and TRBJ2-1; TRBD1 might be the D (5 bases). V dropped 6 bases and J dropped 6 bases, with 15 bases sitting between them. The CDR3 has 14 residues. Germline CDR1 reads SGHTA; CDR2 reads FQGNSA. CDR3 bases: TGTGCCAGCAGTTATCAGACAGAGAGCAATGAGCAGTTCTTC. Its protein is CASSYQTESNEQFF.

The J gene is TRBJ1-1, the V gene TRBV6-5, with 7 bases identical to TRBD1. This CDR3 spans 14 amino acids. CDR1 and CDR2 from the germline V gene are MNHEY and SVGAGI. V lost 6 bases and J lost 5; bases outside the gene matches: 9. The CDR3 sequence is CASSSDRVWTEAFF. In DNA form, the CDR3 reads TGTGCCAGCAGCTCAGACAGGGTATGGACTGAAGCTTTCTTT.

The gene calls are TRBV10-3 and TRBJ2-5; perhaps TRBD1 as D (5 bases). Germline V gene data show CDR1 as ENHRY and CDR2 as SYGVKD. CDR3 length equals 14 residues. Trimming removed 4 bases from V and 1 base from J, with 10 bases in between. The CDR3 spells CAISGRGAQETQYF. CDR3 DNA: TGTGCCATCAGTGGCCGTGGGGCCCAAGAGACCCAGTACTTC.

This sequence joins TRBV10-2 and TRBJ2-7; either TRBD1 or TRBD2 may fit D (5 bases each). Trimming took 9 bases from V and 6 from J, leaving 21 bases between them. The CDR3 runs to 14 residues. Germline lookup yields CDR1 WSHSY and CDR2 SAAADI. The CDR3 bases are TGCGCCAGTTGTCCCCAGACCATCGGGACCGAGCAGTACTTC. Translated, it gives CASCPQTIGTEQYF.

The V and J genes are TRBV5-1 and TRBJ2-1; 11 nucleotides align to TRBD2. Germline V gives CDR1 SGHRS, CDR2 YFSETQ. V was clipped by 4 bases and J by 5 bases; unmatched bases: 5. The CDR3 totals 15 residues. Here the CDR3 reads CASSTGTSGHNEQFF. The CDR3 DNA reads as TGCGCCAGCAGCACCGGGACTAGCGGCCACAATGAGCAGTTCTTC.

The genes are TRBV19 and TRBJ1-1; D is unclear. Germline V gene data show CDR1 as LNHDA and CDR2 as SQIVND (reference sequence). The length of the CDR3 is 13 residues. V dropped 5 bases and J dropped 2 bases, with 9 bases sitting between them. The CDR3 loop reads CASSEVGNTEAFF. The CDR3 DNA sequence: TGTGCCAGTAGTGAGGTCGGCAACACTGAAGCTTTCTTT.

The rearrangement joins TRBV7-6 to TRBJ2-1; 12 nucleotides line up with TRBD2. Germline V lookup: CDR1 SGHVS, CDR2 FNYEAQ. J gave up 9 bases and V 10 bases, and 16 bases lay outside the gene matches. The CDR3 covers 16 residues. Written as DNA, the CDR3 is TGTGCCAACTCATTCACGAGGACTAGCGGGAATGGTGAGCAGTTCTTC. This codes for CANSFTRTSGNGEQFF.

The V call is TRBV6-1, the J call TRBJ2-1; 11 bases are shared with TRBD1. Germline lookup yields CDR1 MNHNS and CDR2 SASEGT. The junction had 13 bases not matched to a gene; V was cut back by 3 bases and J by 15 bases. The CDR3 is 15 amino acids. The CDR3: CASSDEGQGALSPFF. The CDR3 DNA sequence: TGTGCCAGCAGTGATGAAGGACAGGGGGCTTTATCGCCGTTCTTC.

This clone was recorded once. The chain has TRBV5-1 and TRBJ2-1; 13 bases are shared with TRBD2. Germline V gene lookup returns CDR1 SGHRS and CDR2 YFSETQ. The CDR3 has 15 residues. V dropped 7 bases and J dropped 7; count of bases not matched to a gene: 8. The DNA of the CDR3 is TGCGCCAGCTATACCGGGACTAGCGGGATGAATGAGCAGTTCTTC. Translating gives CASYTGTSGMNEQFF.

CDR3 region: CASSLAETRGQVPNYGYTF. The DNA of the CDR3 is TGTGCCAGCAGCTTAGCCGAAACACGAGGACAGGTGCCAAACTATGGCTACACCTTC. The rearrangement joins TRBV7-6 to TRBJ1-2, with 7 bases matching TRBD1. This CDR3 has 19 amino acids. V dropped 0 bases and J dropped 2; count of bases not matched to a gene: 15. Germline CDR1 and CDR2: SGHVS and FNYEAQ.

This chain joins TRBV20-1 and TRBJ1-1; possible D gene TRBD1, 6 bases. Germline CDR1 is DFQATT and CDR2 is SNEGSKA (reference sequence). The CDR3 spans 11 residues. The germline V and J ends were trimmed by 3 bases and 4 bases, with 6 bases remaining between them. The CDR3 DNA is TGCAGTGCTAGGGGGGCCACTGAAGCTTTCTTT. Translation: CSARGATEAFF.

The DNA of the CDR3 is TGTGCCAGCAGTTTGAACAGGCTGAACACTGAAGCTTTCTTT. It encodes CASSLNRLNTEAFF. The V gene is TRBV28, the J gene TRBJ1-1; a possible D gene is TRBD1 (5 bases). The CDR3 length is 14 residues. Trimming cost V 3 bases and J 0 bases, with 8 bases left between them. Germline assignment: CDR1 MDHEN and CDR2 SYDVKM.

The V gene is TRBV2, the J gene TRBJ1-5; tentatively, D is TRBD1 (5 bases). The CDR3 is 15 residues long. CDR1 and CDR2 from the germline V gene are SNHLY and FYNNEI. Trimming took 7 bases from V and 1 from J, leaving 14 bases between them. The CDR3 nucleotides read TGTGCCAGCACCCCGGGCGGACAAAGCAATCAGCCCCAGCATTTT. Translation: CASTPGGQSNQPQHF. The whole variable domain, filled in from reference TRBV2 and TRBJ1-5, reads EPEVTQTPSHQVTQMGQEVILRCVPISNHLYFYWYRQILGQKVEFLVSFYNNEISEKSEIFDDQFSVERPDGSNFTLKIRSTKLEDSAMYFCASTPGGQSNQPQHFGDGTRLSIL.

The rearrangement joins TRBV19 to TRBJ2-1; 9 nucleotides align to TRBD2. CDR3 size: 16 residues. CDR1 and CDR2 from the germline V gene are LNHDA and SQIVND (reference sequence). The ends lost 3 bases at V and 5 bases at J; junction bases unmatched: 8. CDR3 amino acids: CASSIGRLAGNNEQFF. CDR3 in DNA: TGTGCCAGTAGTATTGGACGGCTAGCGGGAAACAATGAGCAGTTCTTC.

The gene calls are TRBV2 and TRBJ2-2; no clear D. The germline CDR1 and CDR2 sequences are SNHLY and FYNNEI. V dropped 1 base and J dropped 0 bases, with 6 bases sitting between them. This CDR3 has 15 amino acids. For the CDR3, the DNA is TGTGCCAGCAGTGAAGGCGTTACGAACACCGGGGAGCTGTTTTTT. Amino acid sequence: CASSEGVTNTGELFF.

The chain carries TRBV10-3 and TRBJ2-1; 7 bases map to TRBD2. CDR3 length: 13 amino acids. Germline V gene data show CDR1 as ENHRY and CDR2 as SYGVKD. Trimming took 10 bases from V and 7 from J; bases not matched to a gene: 10. The CDR3 coding sequence is TGTGCCAGCGGCAACCGGGAGGAGAATGAGCAGTTCTTC. It specifies CASGNREENEQFF.

The V call is TRBV9, the J call TRBJ2-5, with 10 positions matching TRBD2. V lost 0 bases and J lost 5; bases outside the gene matches: 10. The V gene's germline CDR1 is SGDLS and CDR2 YYNGEE. This CDR3 is 17 amino acids long. CDR3 sequence: CASSVGASGSGSETQYF. CDR3 in DNA: TGTGCCAGCAGCGTAGGAGCTAGCGGGAGTGGGTCGGAGACCCAGTACTTC.

V is TRBV5-6 and J is TRBJ2-2; tentatively, D is TRBD2 (5 bases). The CDR3 has 16 amino acids. From germline, CDR1 is SGHDT and CDR2 YYEEEE. The V end lost 5 bases, the J end lost 4 bases, and 18 bases lay between the germline ends. The CDR3 is CASSLPDTAGTGELFF. Written as DNA, the CDR3 is TGTGCCAGCAGTCTACCAGACACGGCGGGCACCGGGGAGCTGTTTTTT.